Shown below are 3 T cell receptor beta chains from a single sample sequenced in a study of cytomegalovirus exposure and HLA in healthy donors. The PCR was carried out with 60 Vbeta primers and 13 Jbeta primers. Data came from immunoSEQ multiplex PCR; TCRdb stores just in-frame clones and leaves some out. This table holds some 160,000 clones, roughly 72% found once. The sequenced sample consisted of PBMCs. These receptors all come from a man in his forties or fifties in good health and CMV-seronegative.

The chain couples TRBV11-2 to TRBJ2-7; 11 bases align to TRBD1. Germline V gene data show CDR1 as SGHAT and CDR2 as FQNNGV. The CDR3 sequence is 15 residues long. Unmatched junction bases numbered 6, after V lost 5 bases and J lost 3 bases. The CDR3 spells CASSETGTGGYEQYF. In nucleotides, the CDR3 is TGTGCCAGCAGCGAAACCGGGACAGGGGGCTACGAGCAGTACTTC.

The CDR3 loop is CASSKGAKGARGYTF. In nucleotides, the CDR3 is TGTGCCAGCAGCAAAGGAGCAAAGGGGGCGAGGGGCTACACCTTC. This chain links TRBV21-1 with TRBJ1-2; the DNA was not used to check the table's D call, TRBD1. TRBV21-1 is a pseudogene segment. The CDR3 is made up of 15 amino acids.

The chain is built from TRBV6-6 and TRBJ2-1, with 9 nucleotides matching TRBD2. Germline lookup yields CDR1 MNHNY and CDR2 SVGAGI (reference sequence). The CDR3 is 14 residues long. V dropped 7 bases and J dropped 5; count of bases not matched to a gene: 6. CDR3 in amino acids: CASIKLAGDNEQFF. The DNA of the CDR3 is TGTGCCAGCATTAAATTAGCGGGAGACAATGAGCAGTTCTTC.